These T cell receptor beta chains were read from a single sample in a study of Ad26.COV2.S vaccination and SARS-CoV-2 variants. This table comes from immunoSEQ multiplex PCR, and its TCRdb copy is limited to in-frame clones, with some not included. The table records about 680,000 clones, 80% to 90% of them present only once. The material sequenced was peripheral blood, taken in a trial of Ad26.COV2.S vaccine versus placebo. These receptor sequences come from a person aged 18 to 59 who received the Ad26.COV2.S COVID-19 vaccine or a placebo. Each CDR3 is given without its conserved first and last residue. A D gene is named only where the DNA matches it firmly.

d_call,v_call,cdr3_aa
NA,TRBV10-3,AIASFDSPLH
NA,TRBV3-1/TRBV3-2,ASSQEAASGTQY
NA,TRBV7-9,ASSQGQYTEAF
TRBD2,TRBV4-3,ASSQGLAGEDTQY
NA,TRBV10-3,AIRHRDADNEQF
NA,TRBV21-1,ASSASGGPDTQY
NA,TRBV7-9,ASSLTSTGIRGYGYT
NA,TRBV6-5,ASGRGSRSNYGYT
NA,TRBV11-2,ASSYLPGQLNTEAF
NA,TRBV12-3/TRBV12-4,ASSLGFEQY
NA,TRBV5-6,ASKPGLGNEQF
NA,TRBV25-1,ASSASRGKDEQF
NA,TRBV5-1,ASSFRARSYEQY
TRBD1,TRBV5-1,ASSSRDRGRDGELF
TRBD2,TRBV7-8,ASSLRLAGGGGELF
NA,TRBV6-5,ASSRLGGSYEQY
NA,TRBV11-2,ASRDGSSGNTIY
TRBD2,TRBV6-6,ASTISGSVSYEQY
NA,TRBV24-1,ATSDLTGLGETQY
TRBD1,TRBV6-5,ASSYSRGKGFEQY
NA,TRBV3-1/TRBV3-2,ASSLLLLDTQY
NA,TRBV12-3/TRBV12-4,ASSLAKYTQY
NA,TRBV5-1,ASSLGLPTYEQY
NA,TRBV15,ATSRGGRGETQY
NA,TRBV19,ASSRTEGGYNEQF
TRBD1,TRBV7-9,ASSSRPGQGYNEQF
NA,TRBV15,ATSRGQETNEKLF
NA,TRBV12-3/TRBV12-4,ASSPGHSEQY
NA,TRBV5-1,ASSLAPDGQPQH
NA,TRBV18,ASSPLNPTLNTGELF
NA,TRBV27,ASSLRGRSTDTQY
NA,TRBV29-1,SAGGPSSYEQY
NA,TRBV27,ASSFTLGGEAF
NA,TRBV19,ASRIDKYQPQH
TRBD1,TRBV6-5,ASTTGQVNQPQH
TRBD2,TRBV11-3,ASPRGASSYEQY
TRBD1,TRBV10-1,ASSSSGGDTQY
TRBD1,TRBV3-1/TRBV3-2,ASRDRDNSPLH
NA,TRBV2,ASSNQGSVSYNSPLH
TRBD2,TRBV30,AWNGLAGGWTDTQY
NA,TRBV2,ASRPDSGYT
NA,TRBV2,ASSGDSIVYGYT
TRBD2,TRBV6-5,ASSYRFSGETDTQY
TRBD1,TRBV3-1/TRBV3-2,ASSPGQGAPFRELF
TRBD1,TRBV10-3,AISVVGGADGYT
NA,TRBV11-2,ASSLDLGEWSEQF
TRBD1,TRBV30,AWSATGQRNSPLH
NA,TRBV7-2,ASSLDGGGTGQPQH
NA,TRBV6-5,ASPGADSEAF
TRBD1,TRBV7-3,ASSPDRGLTGELF
TRBD1,TRBV12-5,ASGLVHSGGWQY
TRBD1,TRBV11-2,ASSLSGQGYQETQY
NA,TRBV5-1,ASSFGWGNYNEQF
NA,TRBV11-1,ASSLLFSGANVLT
NA,TRBV6-6,ASSYSHRQETQY
NA,TRBV27,ASSPTPIGEQF
NA,TRBV6-5,ASRKEVTDNYGYT
NA,TRBV18,ASSGGTHEKLF
NA,TRBV5-1,ASSQGQIQETQY